This TCR beta chain was observed in a study of beta chain features in type 1 diabetes. This clone has just a few counts. Germline V gives CDR1 SNHLY, CDR2 FYNNEI. The CDR3 sequence is 13 residues long. V was pared by 8 bases and J by 1 base, with 9 bases between. The study reverse transcribed the entire isolated RNA, so it sequenced expressed TCRB transcripts. Method: immunoSEQ multiplex PCR; TCRdb's copy keeps in-frame clones and lacks some. The profile shows 250,000 to 400,000 clones, 14% of them singletons. This receptor was identified in a man aged 30 to 45 in good health. Sequenced material: central memory CD4+ T cells from blood. The V call is TRBV2, the J call TRBJ1-5, with D unclear. CDR3 DNA sequence: TGTGCCAGCTGCGGGGAGAGCAATCAGCCCCAGCATTTT. It encodes CASCGESNQPQHF.